The 4 T cell receptor beta chains below come from one sample, sequenced in a study of T cells in Graves' hyperthyroidism and ophthalmopathy (dated 2019 in TCRdb). The receptor library was made with multiplex PCR. The data were produced on an Illumina HiSeq 2000. Amplification of TCR beta CDR3 regions was carried out from RNA transcripts. The TCR CDR3 was subjected to a first round of RT-PCR using the HTBI primer set and the Qiagen OneStep RT-PCR kit. TCRdb reanalyzed the raw reads on its own, using fastp at Q25 for trimming and MiXCR for clone calling, and kept in-frame beta chains. CDR3 protein duplicates are merged, each entry listing the most common genes and DNA. The sample yields approximately 590,000 distinct CDR3 sequences; about 15% were counted once. The top ten clonotypes cover under 8% of the sample. Sequencing input: blood. These TCRs come from a woman younger than 45 with Graves' hyperthyroidism.

This clonotype showed up many times. The genes are TRBV2 and TRBJ2-1; D not certain. This CDR3 comprises 10 residues. The germline CDR1 and CDR2 sequences are SNHLY and FYNNEI. The V end lost 7 bases, the J end lost 9 bases, and 7 bases lay between the germline ends. The CDR3 sequence: CASKTGEQFF. The CDR3 DNA is TGTGCCAGCAAAACCGGTGAGCAGTTCTTC.

This clonotype was recorded many times. The genes are TRBV28 and TRBJ2-7, with D possibly being TRBD1 (6 bases). CDR3 length equals 18 residues. The V end was cut by 5 bases, the J end by 0 bases, with 23 bases between. Germline V gene sequence: CDR1 MDHEN, CDR2 SYDVKM. CDR3 DNA sequence: TGTGCCAGCAGTCCCCTCATTCTGGGGACACCGAGCTCCTACGAGCAGTACTTC. This codes for CASSPLILGTPSSYEQYF.

This clonotype was seen only a few times. This clone may be a read error of a much larger clone one base away. V and J are TRBV20-1 and TRBJ2-1; 7 bases are a match to TRBD2. The CDR3 consists of 15 residues. Germline CDR1 is DFQATT and CDR2 is SNEGSKA (reference sequence). CDR3 DNA sequence: TGCAGTGCTAGAGATCAGGGAGGGCCCCACAATGAGCAGTCCTTC. It yields the protein CSARDQGGPHNEQSF.

The chain is built from TRBV20-1 and TRBJ2-3, with TRBD2 matching 10 bases. Germline-derived CDR1 and CDR2 are DFQATT and SNEGSKA (reference sequence). The CDR3 is 12 residues long. V dropped 5 bases and J dropped 6; count of bases not matched to a gene: 2. The CDR3 DNA reads as TGCAGTGCTGTGACTAGCGGGGATACGCAGTATTTT. Amino acid sequence: CSAVTSGDTQYF.